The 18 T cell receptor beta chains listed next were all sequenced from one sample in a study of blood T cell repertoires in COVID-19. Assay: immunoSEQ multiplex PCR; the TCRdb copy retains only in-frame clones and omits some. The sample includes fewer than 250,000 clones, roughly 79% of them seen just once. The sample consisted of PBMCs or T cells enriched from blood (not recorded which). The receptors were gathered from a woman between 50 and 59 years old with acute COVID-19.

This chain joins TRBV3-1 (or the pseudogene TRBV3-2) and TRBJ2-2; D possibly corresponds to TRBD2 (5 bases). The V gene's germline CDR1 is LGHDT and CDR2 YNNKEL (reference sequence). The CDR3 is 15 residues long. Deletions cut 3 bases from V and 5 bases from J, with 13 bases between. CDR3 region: CASSHPGERTGELFF. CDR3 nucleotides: TGTGCCAGCAGCCACCCCGGGGAAAGAACCGGGGAGCTGTTTTTT.

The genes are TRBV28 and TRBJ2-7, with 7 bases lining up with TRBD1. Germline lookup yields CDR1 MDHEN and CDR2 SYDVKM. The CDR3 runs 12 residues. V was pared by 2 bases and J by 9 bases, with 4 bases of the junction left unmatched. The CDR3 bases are TGTGCCAGCAGTTTACGACAGGGCGGGCAGTACTTC. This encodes CASSLRQGGQYF.

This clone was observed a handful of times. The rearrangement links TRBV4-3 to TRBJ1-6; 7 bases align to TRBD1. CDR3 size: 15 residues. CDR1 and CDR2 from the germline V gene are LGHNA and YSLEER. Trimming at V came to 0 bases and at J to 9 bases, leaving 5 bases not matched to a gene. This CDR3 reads CASSQEGTVGSPLHF. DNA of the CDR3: TGCGCCAGCAGCCAAGAAGGGACAGTGGGTTCACCCCTCCACTTT.

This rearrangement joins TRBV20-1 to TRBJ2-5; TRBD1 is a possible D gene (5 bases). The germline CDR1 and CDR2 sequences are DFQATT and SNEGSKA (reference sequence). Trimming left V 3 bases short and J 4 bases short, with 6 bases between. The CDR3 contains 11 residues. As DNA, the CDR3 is TGCAGTGCTAGTACAGGAGAGACCCAGTACTTC. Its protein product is CSASTGETQYF.

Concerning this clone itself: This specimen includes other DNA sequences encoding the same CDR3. Here the CDR3 reads CSVGTSSYNEQFF. CDR3 DNA: TGCAGCGTTGGCACTTCCTCCTACAATGAGCAGTTCTTC. The rearrangement uses TRBV29-1 and TRBJ2-1, with unresolved D. The CDR3 covers 13 residues. Germline lookup yields CDR1 SQVTM and CDR2 ANQGSEA. Trimming removed 4 bases from V and 0 bases from J, with 7 bases in between.

DNA for the CDR3: TGTGCCAGCAGCTTGTCAGGGGCTAACTATGGCTACACCTTC. This encodes CASSLSGANYGYTF. The chain recombines TRBV5-8 with TRBJ1-2; the D gene is possibly TRBD1 (6 bases). Trimming took off 1 base at V and 0 bases at J, with 7 bases between the two ends. Germline V gives CDR1 SGHTS, CDR2 YDEGEE. The CDR3 sequence is 14 residues long.

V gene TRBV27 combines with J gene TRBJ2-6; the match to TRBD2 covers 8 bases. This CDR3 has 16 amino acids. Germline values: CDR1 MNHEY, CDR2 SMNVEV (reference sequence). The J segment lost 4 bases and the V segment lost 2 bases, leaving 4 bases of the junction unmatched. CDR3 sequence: CASSLREGRGANVLTF. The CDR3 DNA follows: TGTGCCAGCAGTTTACGGGAGGGTCGCGGGGCCAACGTCCTGACTTTC.

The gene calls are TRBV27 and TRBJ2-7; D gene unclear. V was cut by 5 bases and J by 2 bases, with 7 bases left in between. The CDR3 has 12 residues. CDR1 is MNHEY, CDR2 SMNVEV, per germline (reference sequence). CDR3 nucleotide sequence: TGTGCCAGCAGTCCGAGCCCCTACGAGCAGTACTTC. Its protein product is CASSPSPYEQYF.

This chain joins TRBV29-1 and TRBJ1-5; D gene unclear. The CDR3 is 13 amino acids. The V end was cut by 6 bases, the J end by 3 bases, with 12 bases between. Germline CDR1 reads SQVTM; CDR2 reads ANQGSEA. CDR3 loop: CSVFSGPNQPQHF. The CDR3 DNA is TGCAGCGTCTTCAGCGGACCCAATCAGCCCCAGCATTTT.

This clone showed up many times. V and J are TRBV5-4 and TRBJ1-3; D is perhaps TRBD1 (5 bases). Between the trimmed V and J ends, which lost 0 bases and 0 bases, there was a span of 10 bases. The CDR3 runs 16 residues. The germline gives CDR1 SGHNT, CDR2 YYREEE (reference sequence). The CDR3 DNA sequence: TGTGCCAGCAGCTTGGGTCAGGGTGCCTCTGGAAACACCATATATTTT. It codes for CASSLGQGASGNTIYF. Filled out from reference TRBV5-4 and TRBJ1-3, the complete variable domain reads ETGVTQSPTHLIKTRGQQVTLRCSSQSGHNTVSWYQQALGQGPQFIFQYYREEENGRGNFPPRFSGLQFPNYSSELNVNALELDDSALYLCASSLGQGASGNTIYFGEGSWLTVV.

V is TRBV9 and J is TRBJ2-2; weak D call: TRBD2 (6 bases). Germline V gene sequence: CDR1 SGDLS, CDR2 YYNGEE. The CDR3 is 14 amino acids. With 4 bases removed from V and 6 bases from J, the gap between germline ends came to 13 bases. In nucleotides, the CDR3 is TGTGCCAGCAGCTGGGGGGAGAGCTCCGGGGAGCTGTTTTTT. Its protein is CASSWGESSGELFF.

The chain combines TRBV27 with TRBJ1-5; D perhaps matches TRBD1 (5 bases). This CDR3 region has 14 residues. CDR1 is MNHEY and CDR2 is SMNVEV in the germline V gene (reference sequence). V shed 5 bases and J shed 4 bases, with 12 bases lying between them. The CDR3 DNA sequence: TGTGCCAGCAGTCCGTGGGGGGGTAATCAGCCCCAGCATTTT. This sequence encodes CASSPWGGNQPQHF.

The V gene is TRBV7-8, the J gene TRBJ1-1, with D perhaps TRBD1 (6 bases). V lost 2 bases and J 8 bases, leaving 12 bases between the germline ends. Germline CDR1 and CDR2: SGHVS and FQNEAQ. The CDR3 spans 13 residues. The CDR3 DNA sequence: TGTGCCAGCAGCTTACGGGGACAACCAGAAGCTTTCTTT. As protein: CASSLRGQPEAFF.

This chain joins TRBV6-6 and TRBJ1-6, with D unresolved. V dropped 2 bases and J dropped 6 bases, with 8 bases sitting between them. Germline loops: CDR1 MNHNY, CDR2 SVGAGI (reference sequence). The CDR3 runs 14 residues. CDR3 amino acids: CASSYPETNSPLHF. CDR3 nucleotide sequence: TGTGCCAGCAGTTACCCGGAGACTAATTCACCCCTCCACTTT.

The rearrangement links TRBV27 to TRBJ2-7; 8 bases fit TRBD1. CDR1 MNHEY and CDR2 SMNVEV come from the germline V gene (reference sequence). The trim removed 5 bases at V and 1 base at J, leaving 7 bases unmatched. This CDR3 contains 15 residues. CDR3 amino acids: CASSGTGTGSYEQYF. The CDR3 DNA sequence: TGTGCCAGCAGTGGAACCGGGACAGGATCCTACGAGCAGTACTTC.

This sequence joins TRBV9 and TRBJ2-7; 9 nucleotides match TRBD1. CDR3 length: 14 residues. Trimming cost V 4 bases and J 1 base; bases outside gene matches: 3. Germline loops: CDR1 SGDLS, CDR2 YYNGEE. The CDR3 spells CASSPGTGSYEQYF. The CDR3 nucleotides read TGTGCCAGCAGCCCCGGGACAGGGTCCTACGAGCAGTACTTC.

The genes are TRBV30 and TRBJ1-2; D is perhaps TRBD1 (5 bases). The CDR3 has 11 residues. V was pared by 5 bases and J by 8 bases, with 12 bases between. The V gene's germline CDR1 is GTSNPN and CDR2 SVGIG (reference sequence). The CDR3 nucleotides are TGTGCCTGGCAGGGTGCGAAAGGCTACACCTTC. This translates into CAWQGAKGYTF.

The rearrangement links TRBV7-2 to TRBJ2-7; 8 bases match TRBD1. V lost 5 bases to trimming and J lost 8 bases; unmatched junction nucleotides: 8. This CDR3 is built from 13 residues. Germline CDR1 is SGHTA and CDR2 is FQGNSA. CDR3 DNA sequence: TGTGCCAGCAGCCCCCGACAGGGGTTGCAGCAGTACTTC. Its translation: CASSPRQGLQQYF.